This T cell receptor (beta chain) was found in a study of T cells in women clearing cervical HPV infection. Average input was around 1,100 ng genomic DNA for immunoSEQ TCR beta CDR3 amplification. Assay used: immunoSEQ multiplex PCR; TCRdb lists only in-frame clones, some missing. The repertoire table contains 15,000 or so clones. For this clone: Its antigen remains unknown. Read coverage stops 3 residues before the CDR3 terminus; the germline J gene supplies the remainder.

The CDR3 runs 15 residues. Germline CDR1 DFQATT, CDR2 SNEGSKA (reference sequence). The V and J ends lost 6 bases and 0 bases, in that order; junction bases with no gene match: 10. Overall study findings and caveats: CIN3+ cases had significantly higher TCR repertoire richness than controls, but evenness did not differ.

Sequenced: blood buffy coat. The receptor was isolated from a woman between 18 and 70 years old with a cervical HPV16 infection that either progressed to CIN3+ or cleared (not recorded which). This chain connects TRBV20-1 to TRBJ2-7, with TRBD1 matching over 8 bases. The CDR3 spells CSALIPGQASYEQYF. Partial CDR3 DNA: TGCAGTGCCCTTATACCGGGACAGGCCTCCTACGAG.